This T cell receptor beta chain was identified during a study of blood T cell repertoires in COVID-19. Original processing methods: How many nucleated cells were present was estimated from reference gene primer amplification. Method: immunoSEQ multiplex PCR; TCRdb's copy keeps in-frame clones and lacks some. Clone size and V and J calls were adopted from that table, with D and trimming inferred from the DNA. The sample includes about 350,000 clones, roughly 90% of them seen just once. There are 13 residues in the CDR3. V was cut by 5 bases and J by 3 bases, with 10 bases left in between. Germline loops: CDR1 SGHAT, CDR2 FQNNGV. A note on this clone: Other nucleotide sequences in the sample specify the same CDR3.

The sequencing sample was made of peripheral blood. This TCR derives from a woman aged 55-69 years with COVID-19, enrolled during active disease. The rearrangement uses TRBV11-2 and TRBJ1-1; possible D gene TRBD1, 6 bases. The chain's CDR3 is CASSPRGYTEAFF. In nucleotides, the CDR3 is TGTGCCAGCAGCCCCAGGGGTTACACTGAAGCTTTCTTT.